The entry below describes one T cell receptor (beta chain). What it binds is not known. TCRdb reprocessed the reads via MiXCR and lists one record per CDR3 protein. Found here are some 25,000 distinct CDR3 sequences, around 77% of them singletons; the top ten hold less than 15%. Germline CDR1 is SGHAT and CDR2 is FQNNGV. Trimming cost V 5 bases and J 5 bases; bases outside gene matches: 5. The CDR3 loop spans 14 amino acids. This sample was included in a study of type 1 regulatory T cells. The sequence came from a human donor in good health. The sequenced sample consisted of cultured T cells, either the whole culture or a sorted T cell fraction (not recorded which). The subset denotes: Tr1-enriched cell product generated in vitro against host alloantigens. This sequence joins TRBV11-2 and TRBJ2-5, with TRBD1 identical over 10 bases. The CDR3 here is CASSRDRGWETQYF. As DNA, the CDR3 is TGTGCCAGCAGCCGGGACAGGGGCTGGGAGACCCAGTACTTC.